The 31 T cell receptor beta chains below come from one sample, sequenced in a study of blood T cell repertoires in COVID-19. Sequencing used immunoSEQ multiplex PCR; TCRdb keeps in-frame clones, though not all of them. This sample carries more than 35,000 clones, around 89% of them seen once, and the ten largest clones take around 8.1%. The sample consisted of peripheral blood. These receptors all come from a man aged 30 to 39 with active or convalescent COVID-19.

This clone was found a few times. The J gene is TRBJ2-3, the V gene TRBV6-4; maybe TRBD1 (6 bases). CDR1 is MRHNA, CDR2 SNTAGT, per germline. The CDR3 sequence is 15 residues long. Trimming cost V 2 bases and J 3 bases, with 12 bases left between them. The CDR3 protein is CASSDGDGTTDTQYF. DNA of the CDR3: TGTGCCAGCAGTGACGGTGACGGGACAACAGATACGCAGTATTTT.

The rearrangement uses TRBV7-9 and TRBJ1-4; 7 bases align to TRBD1. The junction had 10 bases not matched to a gene; V was cut back by 4 bases and J by 5 bases. CDR3 length: 16 amino acids. CDR1 is SEHNR, CDR2 FQNEAQ, per germline (reference sequence). The CDR3, as DNA: TGTGCCAGCAGCTCCGCTCACAGGGGCCAGAATGAAAAACTGTTTTTT. As protein: CASSSAHRGQNEKLFF.

The sample holds a few counts of this clone. The CDR3 bases are TGTGCCAGCAGCTTGGAGGGGACCGGGGAGCTGTTTTTT. This translates into CASSLEGTGELFF. The chain joins TRBV7-6 to TRBJ2-2, with D perhaps matching TRBD2 (6 bases). Trimming pared 3 bases from V and 5 bases from J, leaving 7 bases between. Germline V gene data show CDR1 as SGHVS and CDR2 as FNYEAQ. The CDR3 runs 13 residues.

The count of this clone is one. V usage is TRBV3-1 (or the pseudogene TRBV3-2) and J usage is TRBJ2-3, with 7 bases matching TRBD2. Germline V lookup: CDR1 LGHDT, CDR2 YNNKEL (reference sequence). Germline trimming cut 2 bases from V and 2 bases from J; bases unmatched to any gene: 7. The CDR3 is 16 amino acids. The CDR3 nucleotides read TGTGCCAGCAGCCAAAAGGGTCGGGAGGTCACAGATACGCAGTATTTT. Protein sequence: CASSQKGREVTDTQYF.

The chain couples TRBV7-6 to TRBJ2-4; perhaps TRBD2 as D (6 bases). Germline assignment: CDR1 SGHVS and CDR2 FNYEAQ. The CDR3 has 16 amino acids. Trimming shortened V by 0 bases and J by 0 bases, and 9 bases separated the two germline ends. CDR3 DNA: TGTGCCAGCAGCTTAGCGGGGGGATTAGCCAAAAACATTCAGTACTTC. This sequence encodes CASSLAGGLAKNIQYF. The full variable domain, in which reference TRBV7-6 and TRBJ2-4 provide the parts outside the CDR3, is GAGVSQSPRYKVTKRGQDVALRCDPISGHVSLYWYRQALGQGPEFLTYFNYEAQQDKSGLPNDRFSAERPEGSISTLTIQRTEQRDSAMYRCASSLAGGLAKNIQYFGAGTRLSVL.

This rearrangement joins TRBV18 to TRBJ2-2; 11 bases agree with TRBD2. This CDR3 is 16 amino acids long. J gave up 3 bases and V 6 bases, and 6 bases lay outside the gene matches. Per germline, CDR1 KGHSH and CDR2 LQKENI. CDR3 sequence: CASSPSGGSYTGELFF. CDR3 DNA sequence: TGTGCCAGCTCGCCTAGCGGGGGGTCCTACACCGGGGAGCTGTTTTTT.

The chain recombines TRBV12-3 or TRBV12-4 with TRBJ2-3; 10 bases line up with TRBD2. There are 13 residues in the CDR3. Trimming removed 6 bases from V and 5 bases from J; junction bases left unmatched: 2. CDR3 protein: CASSRLAGDTQYF. Here the CDR3 DNA reads TGTGCCAGCAGCCGACTAGCGGGAGATACGCAGTATTTT.

This clone has a single count. The CDR3 sequence: CASSTDGGKQYF. In DNA form, the CDR3 reads TGTGCCAGCTCGACCGACGGAGGCAAGCAGTACTTC. The rearrangement joins TRBV18 to TRBJ2-7, with D possibly matching TRBD2 (5 bases). Germline V gene sequence: CDR1 KGHSH, CDR2 LQKENI. This CDR3 has 12 amino acids. The V and J ends lost 6 bases and 8 bases respectively, with 14 bases between them.

The rearrangement joins TRBV6-2 or TRBV6-3 to TRBJ1-5; D unresolved. V was clipped by 2 bases and J by 1 base, with 12 bases between them. Germline assignment: CDR1 MNHEY and CDR2 SVGEGT. The CDR3 extends over 16 amino acids. CDR3 DNA sequence: TGTGCCAGCAGTTACGTGGCGGGAGGGAGCAATCAGCCCCAGCATTTT. As protein: CASSYVAGGSNQPQHF.

The V gene is TRBV6-5, the J gene TRBJ1-5, with a tentative D call TRBD1 (6 bases). The CDR3 spans 13 residues. In germline, CDR1 is MNHEY, CDR2 SVGAGI. Between the trimmed V and J ends, which lost 8 bases and 7 bases, there was a span of 15 bases. CDR3 in amino acids: CASPRGGKQPQHF. DNA for the CDR3: TGTGCCAGCCCGAGGGGGGGGAAGCAGCCCCAGCATTTT.

The chain couples TRBV6-6 to TRBJ2-1, with D possibly TRBD1 on 5 matching bases. This CDR3 has 15 amino acids. The germline V and J ends were trimmed by 2 bases and 0 bases, with 8 bases remaining between them. Germline V gives CDR1 MNHNY, CDR2 SVGAGI (reference sequence). This chain's CDR3 is CASSYQGTSYNEQFF. CDR3 coding DNA: TGTGCCAGCAGTTACCAGGGTACCTCCTACAATGAGCAGTTCTTC.

The chain employs TRBV29-1 and TRBJ2-3; D gene ambiguous. Germline V gene data show CDR1 as SQVTM and CDR2 as ANQGSEA. V lost 4 bases and J lost 0, with 5 bases in between. The CDR3 totals 12 residues. CDR3 amino acids: CSVGRSTDTQYF. The CDR3 DNA follows: TGCAGCGTTGGTCGGAGCACAGATACGCAGTATTTT.

The chain combines TRBV12-5 with TRBJ1-5; 7 bases agree with TRBD1. The CDR3 sequence is 15 residues long. Germline assignment: CDR1 LGHNT and CDR2 FRNRAP. V was pared by 2 bases and J by 6 bases, with 7 bases of the junction left unmatched. In DNA form, the CDR3 reads TGTGCTAGTGGTTTGCGACAGGGCGGTGTTCAGCCCCAGCATTTT. Amino acid sequence: CASGLRQGGVQPQHF.

The chain is built from TRBV4-3 and TRBJ1-2, with 9 bases identical to TRBD1. Germline lookup yields CDR1 LGHNA and CDR2 YSLEER. The CDR3 is 14 amino acids. The V and J ends lost 3 bases and 6 bases, in that order; junction bases with no gene match: 5. Written as DNA, the CDR3 is TGCGCCAGCAGCCAGGACAGGGGCTCCCATGGCTACACCTTC. Translated: CASSQDRGSHGYTF.

The rearrangement links TRBV4-3 to TRBJ2-1; TRBD2 aligns across 8 bases. Germline trimming cut 1 base from V and 7 bases from J; bases unmatched to any gene: 6. The CDR3 is made up of 15 amino acids. Germline assignment: CDR1 LGHNA and CDR2 YSLEER. CDR3 sequence: CASSQGLAGNNEQFF. The CDR3 DNA reads TGCGCCAGCAGCCAAGGTTTAGCGGGGAATAATGAGCAGTTCTTC.

This chain connects TRBV5-8 to TRBJ2-1; TRBD1 aligns across 7 bases. CDR3 length: 17 residues. Germline values: CDR1 SGHTS, CDR2 YDEGEE. J gave up 0 bases and V 3 bases, and 9 bases lay outside the gene matches. The CDR3 protein is CASSWGTDLLSYNEQFF. In DNA form, the CDR3 reads TGTGCCAGCAGCTGGGGGACAGACCTACTCTCCTACAATGAGCAGTTCTTC.

This sequence joins TRBV2 and TRBJ2-7; 7 bases match TRBD1. CDR1 and CDR2 (germline): SNHLY, FYNNEI. This CDR3 spans 15 amino acids. After removal of 3 bases from V and 0 bases from J, the junction contained 5 bases not matched to a gene. In nucleotides, the CDR3 is TGTGCCAGCAGTGAGCGGTCAGGGGGCTCCTACGAGCAGTACTTC. Translating it yields CASSERSGGSYEQYF.

The V call is TRBV15, the J call TRBJ1-5; D is ambiguous. This CDR3 is built from 13 residues. V gave up 7 bases and J gave up 7 bases, with 14 bases separating them. In germline, CDR1 is LNHNV, CDR2 YYDKDF (reference sequence). CDR3 DNA sequence: TGTGCCACCAAAAGAGGAGGAACCCAGCCCCAGCATTTT. This translates into CATKRGGTQPQHF. The variable domain in full, completed from reference TRBV15 and TRBJ1-5, reads DAMVIQNPRYQVTQFGKPVTLSCSQTLNHNVMYWYQQKSSQAPKLLFHYYDKDFNNEADTPDNFQSRRPNTSFCFLDIRSPGLGDTAMYLCATKRGGTQPQHFGDGTRLSIL.

The V call is TRBV28, the J call TRBJ2-7; 11 bases are a match to TRBD1. V gave up 2 bases and J gave up 5 bases; unmatched junction bases: 8. Germline CDR1 MDHEN, CDR2 SYDVKM. The CDR3 covers 16 residues. CDR3 loop: CASSLRQGQGADEQYF. The CDR3 DNA follows: TGTGCCAGCAGTTTAAGGCAAGGACAGGGGGCAGACGAGCAGTACTTC.

This sequence joins TRBV4-1 and TRBJ1-5; D is ambiguous. Trimming stripped 1 base from V and 8 bases from J, with 9 bases between. The CDR3 is 13 residues long. Germline V CDR1 and CDR2: MGHRA, YSYEKL. CDR3 in amino acids: CASSQAIGEPQHF. In DNA form, the CDR3 reads TGCGCCAGCAGCCAAGCTATCGGTGAGCCCCAGCATTTT.

The chain has TRBV7-9 and TRBJ1-1, with D possibly matching TRBD1 (5 bases). The germline CDR1 and CDR2 sequences are SEHNR and FQNEAQ (reference sequence). The CDR3 length is 13 residues. Trimming removed 2 bases at V and 4 bases at J, with 8 bases between. CDR3 sequence (DNA): TGTGCCAGCAGCTTAACAGGCCCCACTGAAGCTTTCTTT. This gives the protein CASSLTGPTEAFF.

The V gene is TRBV24-1, the J gene TRBJ2-2, with unresolved D. Germline CDR1 is KGHDR and CDR2 is SFDVKD. This CDR3 spans 15 amino acids. Between the trimmed V and J ends, which lost 6 bases and 3 bases, there was a span of 13 bases. The chain's CDR3 is CATSPDSADTGELFF. The CDR3 DNA is TGTGCCACCAGTCCCGACTCGGCGGACACCGGGGAGCTGTTTTTT.

The chain combines TRBV24-1 with TRBJ1-2, with a weak D call TRBD1 (5 bases). Germline V CDR1 and CDR2: KGHDR, SFDVKD. The CDR3 has 17 amino acids. V was trimmed by 7 bases and J by 5 bases, leaving 25 bases between them. CDR3 coding DNA: TGTGCCACCAGCCACCATACCCCGGACACGGAAGGATATGGCTACACCTTC. Its translation is CATSHHTPDTEGYGYTF.

CDR3 in amino acids: CASSLDASGGKTQYF. In DNA form, the CDR3 reads TGTGCCAGCAGCTTAGATGCTAGCGGGGGGAAGACCCAGTACTTC. J is TRBJ2-5 and V is TRBV11-2; TRBD2 aligns across 11 bases. The CDR3 has 15 amino acids. Germline lookup yields CDR1 SGHAT and CDR2 FQNNGV. V trimming: 0 bases; J trimming: 6 bases; junction bases outside the gene matches: 3.

V and J are TRBV5-1 and TRBJ1-1; 12 bases agree with TRBD1. CDR3 length: 18 amino acids. With V trimmed by 0 bases and J by 3 bases, 9 bases remained unmatched. Germline V gene sequence: CDR1 SGHRS, CDR2 YFSETQ. The CDR3, as DNA: TGCGCCAGCAGCTTGGGCCGGGACAGGGGGCGTGAAGACACTGAAGCTTTCTTT. Its protein is CASSLGRDRGREDTEAFF.

V is TRBV5-1 and J is TRBJ2-4; 9 bases map to TRBD1. The CDR3 is 13 amino acids. In germline, CDR1 is SGHRS, CDR2 YFSETQ. V lost 0 bases, J lost 9 bases, and 1 base stayed unmatched. The CDR3 bases are TGCGCCAGCAGCTTGGAGGGACAGGGCATTCAGTACTTC. It codes for CASSLEGQGIQYF.

In its sample, this clone was seen once. Other DNA sequences in the same sample also yield this CDR3. This sequence joins TRBV6-5 and TRBJ1-1, with a possible D match to TRBD1 (5 bases). V lost 2 bases, J lost 5 bases, and 12 bases lay in between. The length of the CDR3 is 14 residues. The germline V gene encodes CDR1 MNHEY and CDR2 SVGAGI. CDR3 DNA sequence: TGTGCCAGCAGTTACGATGGGGCGCGTACTGAAGCTTTCTTT. Protein: CASSYDGARTEAFF.

V is TRBV6-4 and J is TRBJ2-1; 8 positions match TRBD2. J gave up 4 bases and V 4 bases, and 3 bases lay outside the gene matches. CDR3 length: 14 residues. Per germline, CDR1 MRHNA and CDR2 SNTAGT. The DNA of the CDR3 is TGTGCCAGCAGTGGGGTAGCGGGGTACAATGAGCAGTTCTTC. Residues: CASSGVAGYNEQFF.

The rearrangement joins TRBV19 to TRBJ2-1; D remains unclear. The V gene's germline CDR1 is LNHDA and CDR2 SQIVND (reference sequence). This CDR3 contains 14 residues. Trimming took off 1 base at V and 8 bases at J, with 12 bases between the two ends. The CDR3 protein is CASSIGPQVHEQFF. CDR3 nucleotide sequence: TGTGCCAGTAGTATAGGGCCCCAAGTGCATGAGCAGTTCTTC.

V is TRBV19 and J is TRBJ2-7; TRBD2 matches at 7 bases. CDR1 and CDR2 (germline): LNHDA, SQIVND (reference sequence). V lost 4 bases, J lost 2 bases, and 2 bases stayed unmatched. The CDR3 sequence is 13 residues long. CDR3 bases: TGTGCCAGTAGTACGGGGGGTCCCTACGAGCAGTACTTC. This sequence encodes CASSTGGPYEQYF.

This chain uses TRBV6-6 with TRBJ2-1; 7 bases map to TRBD2. The CDR3 covers 15 residues. With 2 bases clipped from V and 4 bases from J, the junction kept 5 bases outside the gene matches. Germline V lookup: CDR1 MNHNY, CDR2 SVGAGI (reference sequence). CDR3 bases: TGTGCCAGCAGTTACGCGGGAGAGGGGTACAATGAGCAGTTCTTC. It specifies CASSYAGEGYNEQFF.